This entry describes one T cell receptor beta chain. This sample was included in a study of blood T cell repertoires in COVID-19. In the source study's methods: The authors estimated nucleated cell counts from reference gene primer amplification. Libraries were prepared by immunoSEQ multiplex PCR; TCRdb keeps only in-frame clonotypes and omits some of them. V and J calls and clone size are copied from that table; D and trimming were computed from the DNA. The sample lists nearly 250,000 clones, about 80% occurring once. This clonotype was obtained from an elderly woman with acute or convalescent COVID-19. Sequencing was done on a sample of peripheral blood.

The CDR3 bases are TGTGCCAGCAGCCAAGATTACCGTGGGGCTAGCGGGACGGTGGATGAGCAGTTCTTC. It codes for CASSQDYRGASGTVDEQFF. The chain carries TRBV4-2 and TRBJ2-1, with 9 nucleotides matching TRBD2. The V and J ends lost 0 bases and 8 bases, in that order; junction bases with no gene match: 17. The CDR3 covers 19 residues. The germline V gene encodes CDR1 LGHNA and CDR2 YNFKEQ.